The present TCR beta chain was sequenced within a study of graft-versus-host responses after intestinal transplantation. Across the study: Uniformly, recipients were administered anti-thymocyte globulin induction with subsequent tacrolimus and steroids for three to four years. General study points: GvH clones surfaced in recipient marrow, some emerging earlier in ileum or blood. After transplant, early declines in HvG clones were associated with peak levels of circulating GvH clones.

A note on this clone: Its antigen is not known.

The CDR3 is 16 amino acids. Losses at the gene ends were 2 bases for V and 5 bases for J; bases not matched to a gene: 4. The germline V gene encodes CDR1 MNHEY and CDR2 SVGAGI. Method: immunoSEQ multiplex PCR; TCRdb's copy keeps in-frame clones and lacks some. The sample shows about 77,000 clones, around 93% of them seen only once. The V and J genes are TRBV6-5 and TRBJ2-2; 11 bases are shared with TRBD2. The sequence came from a human patient who received an intestinal transplant, so some T cells may come from the graft donor. The specimen comprised PBMCs, sampled 98 days after intestinal transplantation. The CDR3 nucleotides are TGTGCCAGCAGTTACGAACTAGCGGGAGTTACCGGGGAGCTGTTTTTT. Protein: CASSYELAGVTGELFF.